The subject of this entry is one TCR beta chain. Produced via immunoSEQ multiplex PCR; TCRdb's table is partial and in-frame only. Here the sample spans roughly 250,000 clones, over 70% being singletons. The data are from a study of blood T cell repertoires in COVID-19. The clonotype originates from a human donor in a cohort sampled during active COVID-19. Sequencing used peripheral blood.

The CDR3 nucleotides read TGTGCCAGCAGTTTATTGACAGTTTTTAAGCCCCAGCATTTT. This translates into CASSLLTVFKPQHF. The chain joins TRBV28 to TRBJ1-5; possibly TRBD1 for D (5 bases). The V gene lost 1 base and the J gene lost 8 bases, with 12 bases spanning the gap. CDR1 MDHEN and CDR2 SYDVKM come from the germline V gene. The CDR3 runs to 14 residues.